A selection of T cell receptor beta chains follows, all from one sample in a study of T cells in Graves' hyperthyroidism and ophthalmopathy. TCRdb redid the calling of the multiplex PCR reads with MiXCR, one entry per CDR3 protein. The table records some 700,000 distinct CDR3 sequences, 17% of them present only once. Sequenced: blood. The receptors stem from a man aged 45 to 65 with Graves' hyperthyroidism. The conserved cysteine and the conserved F or W are not part of the CDR3 here. Fields, in order: clone size, J gene, V gene, CDR3 protein. Clone size is not always given. Where it is, it says once, few, many or a class for expanded clones.

>many|TRBJ2-2|TRBV10-3
AINIAGASTGELF
>.|TRBJ1-5|TRBV28
ASSLRGSEQPQH
>few|TRBJ2-5|TRBV5-1
ASSEGGGEETQY
>.|TRBJ1-1|TRBV10-2
ASNGRMMNTEAF
>many|TRBJ1-1|TRBV28
ASSPSDISMNTEAF
>.|TRBJ1-2|TRBV20-1
SARAFPDSPLDLNYGYT
>.|TRBJ2-1|TRBV20-1
SARLGSGRGFYNEQF
>many|TRBJ1-2|TRBV7-2
ASSLIFGDYGYT
>many|TRBJ1-1|TRBV28
ASSPVNTEAF
>many|TRBJ1-1|TRBV11-1
ASSRQTNTEAF
>.|TRBJ2-1|TRBV19
ASGSSGSSYNEQF
>many|TRBJ1-1|TRBV5-1
ASSLAPTGPMNTEAF
>few|TRBJ2-3|TRBV12-3/TRBV12-4
ASSSGLAGGPDTDTQY
>many|TRBJ1-1|TRBV28
ASSQLRSEAF
>many|TRBJ2-7|TRBV11-2
ASSSPTGGTYEQY
>many|TRBJ2-7|TRBV11-2
ASSLVGGSGYEQY
>many|TRBJ2-5|TRBV28
ASQTPLQGQAQETQY
>many|TRBJ1-5|TRBV2
ASSVSGARDQPQH
>many|TRBJ1-5|TRBV28
ASSLTGFSNQPQH
>.|TRBJ2-1|TRBV6-1
ASRRTSEPSYNEQF
>many|TRBJ2-3|TRBV7-9
ASSSGTSSTDTQY
>many|TRBJ2-7|TRBV27
ASSLGLPYEQY
>few|TRBJ2-7|TRBV19
ASSTMTGAEQY
>few|TRBJ1-1|TRBV5-1
ASSLAGGVGGMNTEAF
>few|TRBJ2-2|TRBV19
ASQTRIQTENTGELF
>.|TRBJ2-7|TRBV5-1
ASSSLAGGDEQY
>many|TRBJ2-3|TRBV10-2
ASTRSGSTDTQY
>few|TRBJ2-7|TRBV5-8
ASSLDPVYEQY
>few|TRBJ1-2|TRBV24-1
ATRRSGAHDYT
>many|TRBJ2-7|TRBV20-1
SAQLAGLYEQY
>.|TRBJ1-2|TRBV10-1
ASSDTGADYGYT
>.|TRBJ2-7|TRBV24-1
ATSDSTVINEQY
>many|TRBJ2-7|TRBV24-1
ATSSSGSSYEQY
>few|TRBJ2-1|TRBV19
ASRERSEQF
>many|TRBJ1-2|TRBV11-2
ASSQDRGDYGYT
>.|TRBJ2-1|TRBV7-2
ASSLARDLYNEQF
>.|TRBJ1-1|TRBV3-1
ASSQDGGEAF
>.|TRBJ2-7|TRBV19
ASSPREGNSYEQY
>many|TRBJ1-1|TRBV28
ASSSHQNTEAF
>.|TRBJ2-7|TRBV29-1
SVQGTGLHEQY
>.|TRBJ2-2|TRBV11-2
ASSSTITGRRLSDGGELF
>.|TRBJ1-2|TRBV19
ASRTGDLNYGYT